A selection of T cell receptor beta chains follows, all from one sample in a study of CD8+ T cells in alopecia areata. Sequencing was performed with immunoSEQ multiplex PCR; in TCRdb, only in-frame clones are kept and a portion is missing. The sample holds approximately 150,000 clones; 85% to 90% are singletons and the top ten take less than 15%. The specimen was CD8+ T cells sorted from blood, collected at week 4, from a patient treated with tofacitinib. The receptors were sampled from a human donor with alopecia areata. Each CDR3 is given with its conserved first and last residue. A D gene is named only where the DNA matches it firmly. Expanded clones get a size class; other rows say once, few or many, or leave the size out.

clone size,V gene,D gene,J gene,CDR3 protein,CDR3 DNA
-,TRBV27,TRBD1,TRBJ1-2,CASSKGGQVLSF,TGTGCCAGCAGTAAGGGGGGACAGGTCTTATCCTTC
-,TRBV27,-,TRBJ2-1,CASSLSQGGNEQFF,TGTGCCAGCAGTTTATCCCAGGGGGGCAATGAGCAGTTCTTC
-,TRBV2,-,TRBJ2-7,CASSAGGSYEQYF,TGTGCCAGCAGTGCCGGGGGCAGTTACGAGCAGTACTTC
-,TRBV4-1,-,TRBJ1-5,CASNLGESSNQPQHF,TGCGCCAGCAACCTAGGGGAATCTAGCAATCAGCCCCAGCATTTT
-,TRBV5-1,-,TRBJ1-1,CASSWASGEAFF,TGCGCCAGCAGCTGGGCCTCAGGGGAGGCTTTCTTT
-,TRBV2,-,TRBJ2-3,CASSRGTQSSTDTQYF,TGTGCCAGCAGTCGCGGGACTCAATCTTCCACAGATACGCAGTATTTT
-,TRBV9,-,TRBJ2-6,CASSVILGGYLAGANVLTF,TGTGCCAGCAGCGTAATCCTTGGCGGATATTTGGCGGGGGCCAACGTCCTGACTTTC
-,TRBV13,TRBD1,TRBJ2-1,CASSPGTGGTFEQFF,TGTGCCAGCAGCCCCGGGACAGGGGGGACTTTTGAGCAGTTCTTC
-,TRBV11-2,-,TRBJ2-3,CASSPGPSTDTQYF,TGTGCCAGCAGCCCTGGCCCTAGCACAGATACGCAGTATTTT
once,TRBV25-1,TRBD1,TRBJ2-3,CASSEGTGVTDTQYF,TGTGCCAGCAGTGAGGGGACAGGGGTCACAGATACGCAGTATTTT
few,TRBV13,TRBD2,TRBJ2-1,CASSSGLAGAKSEQFF,TGTGCCAGCAGCTCGGGACTAGCGGGGGCAAAGAGTGAGCAGTTCTTC
-,TRBV5-4,-,TRBJ2-2,CASSLEGRATGELFF,TGTGCCAGCAGCTTGGAGGGCAGAGCCACCGGGGAGCTGTTTTTT
few,TRBV27,TRBD1,TRBJ2-7,CASSLGGRTGLYEQYF,TGTGCCAGCAGTCTGGGTGGGCGGACAGGGCTCTACGAGCAGTACTTC
-,TRBV9,TRBD1,TRBJ2-7,CASSVESGGTYEQYF,TGTGCCAGCAGCGTAGAATCAGGGGGTACCTACGAGCAGTACTTC
-,TRBV13,TRBD1,TRBJ1-3,CASSSYRGSYSGNTIYF,TGTGCCAGCAGCTCATACAGGGGGTCTTACTCTGGAAACACCATATATTTT
once,TRBV9,-,TRBJ1-2,CASSGGLGGGYTF,TGTGCCAGCAGCGGCGGACTTGGGGGTGGCTACACCTTC
-,TRBV5-4,TRBD2,TRBJ2-1,CASSQGLAGVADYNEQFF,TGTGCCAGCAGCCAGGGACTAGCGGGAGTTGCTGATTACAATGAGCAGTTCTTC
-,TRBV15,TRBD2,TRBJ2-7,CATSRDELAVKGEQYF,TGTGCCACCAGCAGAGACGAGCTAGCGGTTAAGGGGGAGCAGTACTTC
once,TRBV7-9,-,TRBJ2-5,CASSLGMGIETQYF,TGTGCCAGCAGCTTAGGAATGGGGATCGAGACCCAGTACTTC
-,TRBV7-8,-,TRBJ2-1,CASSSHDRGRFSGGAYNEQFF,TGTGCCAGCAGCTCCCATGACAGGGGGCGCTTTAGCGGGGGCGCATACAATGAGCAGTTCTTC
-,TRBV7-8,-,TRBJ2-1,CASRWIPGRLRGGQFF,TGTGCCAGCAGGTGGATTCCGGGACGCCTTAGGGGCGGGCAGTTCTTC
-,TRBV29-1,-,TRBJ2-2,CSVEDLESGELFF,TGCAGCGTTGAAGATCTGGAGAGCGGGGAGCTGTTTTTT
-,TRBV25-1,-,TRBJ2-5,CASSEQGLDVTQYF,TGTGCCAGCAGTGAACAGGGTTTGGATGTGACCCAGTACTTC
-,TRBV14,-,TRBJ1-1,CASSQAPAGPFTEAFF,TGTGCCAGCAGCCAAGCCCCGGCGGGTCCTTTTACTGAAGCTTTCTTT
-,TRBV7-8,TRBD2,TRBJ2-3,CASSSYERLALPDTQYF,TGTGCCAGCAGCTCCTACGAAAGACTAGCGCTACCGGATACGCAGTATTTT
-,TRBV15,-,TRBJ2-3,CATSWTPGGDTQYF,TGTGCCACCAGCTGGACACCAGGCGGAGATACGCAGTATTTT
-,TRBV14,-,TRBJ2-7,CASSQVGSSYEQYF,TGTGCCAGCAGCCAAGTGGGTAGCTCCTACGAGCAGTACTTC
-,TRBV7-8,-,TRBJ2-7,CASSSFDRISYEQYF,TGTGCCAGCAGCTCCTTCGACAGGATTAGCTACGAGCAGTACTTC
-,TRBV27,-,TRBJ1-5,CASSLYNQPQHF,TGTGCCAGCAGTCTCTACAATCAGCCCCAGCATTTT
once,TRBV7-9,TRBD1,TRBJ2-7,CASSGDRAYEQYF,TGTGCCAGCAGCGGGGACAGGGCTTACGAGCAGTACTTC
-,TRBV4-1,-,TRBJ1-1,CASRLGENTEAFF,TGCGCCAGCAGACTCGGAGAGAACACTGAAGCTTTCTTT
-,TRBV11-2,TRBD1,TRBJ2-7,CASSFGTEYEQYF,TGTGCCAGCAGCTTCGGGACAGAGTACGAGCAGTACTTC
-,TRBV9,-,TRBJ2-5,CASSVTPWETDQQETQYF,TGTGCCAGCAGCGTTACCCCTTGGGAGACAGACCAACAAGAGACCCAGTACTTC
-,TRBV27,-,TRBJ2-5,CASSLSSRAVQETQYF,TGTGCCAGCAGTTTATCGAGCAGGGCCGTCCAAGAGACCCAGTACTTC
-,TRBV4-1,TRBD1,TRBJ2-7,CASSQEQGSLYEQYF,TGCGCCAGCAGCCAAGAACAGGGGTCCCTTTACGAGCAGTACTTC
once,TRBV29-1,TRBD2,TRBJ2-1,CSVGLADYNEQFF,TGCAGCGTTGGACTAGCGGATTACAATGAGCAGTTCTTC
-,TRBV2,-,TRBJ2-7,CASSEGTAISYEQYF,TGTGCCAGCAGTGAAGGGACGGCAATCTCCTACGAGCAGTACTTC
-,TRBV4-2,-,TRBJ1-1,CASKAEQGQMNTEAFF,TGTGCCAGCAAGGCCGAGCAGGGTCAAATGAACACTGAAGCTTTCTTT
-,TRBV27,TRBD1,TRBJ1-2,CASSLGQLYGYTF,TGTGCCAGCAGTTTGGGACAGCTTTATGGCTACACCTTC
-,TRBV6-5,-,TRBJ2-7,CASSYSSRYEQYF,TGTGCCAGCAGTTACTCGAGCAGATACGAGCAGTACTTC
-,TRBV6-5,-,TRBJ2-2,CASREMTGELFF,TGTGCCAGCAGGGAAATGACCGGGGAGCTGTTTTTT
-,TRBV7-9,-,TRBJ2-3,CASSLESDTQYF,TGTGCCAGCAGCTTAGAGTCTGATACGCAGTATTTT
-,TRBV29-1,-,TRBJ1-2,CSVEDDRNAGGYTF,TGCAGCGTTGAAGATGACAGGAACGCGGGGGGCTACACCTTC
-,TRBV5-1,-,TRBJ2-3,CASSLVVATSTDTQYF,TGCGCCAGCAGCTTGGTGGTAGCGACTAGCACAGATACGCAGTATTTT
-,TRBV9,TRBD2,TRBJ2-1,CASSTSLAGLVHEQFF,TGTGCCAGCAGCACGTCACTAGCGGGGTTGGTCCATGAGCAGTTCTTC
-,TRBV6-1,-,TRBJ2-7,CASRGVYSYEQYF,TGTGCCAGCAGGGGGGTATACTCCTACGAGCAGTACTTC
-,TRBV7-6,TRBD1,TRBJ2-1,CASSRDRGLLGEQFF,TGTGCCAGCAGCCGGGACAGGGGGCTTCTTGGGGAGCAGTTCTTC
once,TRBV5-6,TRBD1,TRBJ2-1,CASSLQGAIYEQFF,TGTGCCAGCAGCTTGCAGGGGGCGATCTATGAGCAGTTCTTC
once,TRBV7-9,-,TRBJ2-6,CASSLFRTEVGANVLTF,TGTGCCAGCAGCTTGTTTCGGACAGAGGTGGGGGCCAACGTCCTGACTTTC
-,TRBV9,TRBD1,TRBJ1-1,CASSVAQGATEAFF,TGTGCCAGCAGCGTAGCTCAGGGGGCGACTGAAGCTTTCTTT
-,TRBV7-9,-,TRBJ2-1,CASRRREQFF,TGTGCCAGCAGGCGCCGGGAGCAGTTCTTC
-,TRBV19,-,TRBJ2-7,CASSIDGGQIYEQYF,TGTGCCAGTAGTATAGATGGGGGACAAATCTACGAGCAGTACTTC
-,TRBV27,-,TRBJ1-1,CASRPQRNTEAFF,TGTGCCAGCCGGCCCCAGCGGAACACTGAAGCTTTCTTT
-,TRBV29-1,-,TRBJ2-7,CSVEVYGGAGEQYF,TGCAGCGTTGAAGTTTATGGGGGGGCGGGCGAGCAGTACTTC
-,TRBV9,TRBD2,TRBJ2-1,CASSAGPGQTSGRPYNEQFF,TGTGCCAGCAGCGCAGGACCGGGACAGACTAGCGGGAGACCCTACAATGAGCAGTTCTTC
-,TRBV27,-,TRBJ1-5,CASSHQGSNQPQHF,TGTGCCAGCAGTCACCAGGGTTCCAATCAGCCCCAGCATTTT